This is a list of T cell receptor beta chains from one sample in a study of blood T cell repertoires in COVID-19. Sequencing used immunoSEQ multiplex PCR; TCRdb keeps in-frame clones, though not all of them. Found here are 55,000 or so clones, 87% of them singletons; the top ten hold more than 6%. Sequencing used peripheral blood. The receptors stem from a woman between 55 and 75 years old with COVID-19, enrolled during active disease. Both conserved end residues are part of each CDR3. The D gene is left open where the match is weak. Not every row has a clone size; where given, it reads once, few, many or a size class.

V,J,size,D,CDR3,DNA
TRBV28,TRBJ1-2,.,TRBD1,CASGGQLYGYTF,TGTGCCAGCGGGGGACAGTTGTATGGCTACACCTTC
TRBV29-1,TRBJ2-1,.,.,CSVEERGSYSYNEQFF,TGCAGCGTTGAAGAACGGGGGTCTTACTCCTACAATGAGCAGTTCTTC
TRBV19,TRBJ1-5,.,.,CASSAAGPQHF,TGTGCCAGTAGTGCCGCGGGGCCCCAGCATTTT
TRBV27,TRBJ1-2,.,TRBD1,CASREGGQGRYYGYTF,TGTGCCAGCAGGGAAGGTGGACAGGGCCGATACTATGGCTACACCTTC
TRBV6-5,TRBJ2-3,.,.,CASRRGGARTDTQYF,TGTGCCAGCAGGAGGGGGGGGGCCCGCACAGATACGCAGTATTTT
TRBV5-1,TRBJ2-7,.,TRBD2,CASSTSGSNIYEQYF,TGCGCCAGCAGCACGAGCGGGAGTAATATCTACGAGCAGTACTTC
TRBV28,TRBJ1-1,.,.,CASSFVAANTEAFF,TGTGCCAGCAGTTTCGTTGCGGCGAACACTGAAGCTTTCTTT
TRBV18,TRBJ2-6,few,.,CASSPQNLGGAGANVLTF,TGTGCCAGCTCACCACAAAATTTAGGGGGTGCAGGGGCCAACGTCCTGACTTTC
TRBV7-9,TRBJ2-1,.,.,CASSLAESSSYNEQFF,TGTGCCAGCAGCTTAGCGGAGTCCAGCTCCTACAATGAGCAGTTCTTC
TRBV6-6,TRBJ1-2,.,.,CASSYAGTSGYTF,TGTGCCAGCAGTTACGCCGGGACAAGTGGCTACACCTTC
TRBV9,TRBJ2-7,once,TRBD2,CASSVESNLAGRNQQYF,TGTGCCAGCAGCGTAGAGTCCAATCTAGCGGGTCGAAATCAGCAGTACTTC
TRBV25-1,TRBJ1-1,.,TRBD1,CASSDVGGPNTEAFF,TGTGCCAGCAGTGATGTAGGGGGCCCCAACACTGAAGCTTTCTTT
TRBV3-1/TRBV3-2,TRBJ1-2,.,.,CASSQGQYGYTF,TGTGCCAGCAGCCAAGGACAGTATGGCTACACCTTC
TRBV5-4,TRBJ1-1,.,.,CASSLEGPYTEAFF,TGTGCCAGCAGCTTGGAGGGGCCGTACACTGAAGCTTTCTTT
TRBV4-1,TRBJ1-3,few,TRBD1,CASSQDRQGAQGNTIYF,TGCGCCAGCAGCCAGGATAGACAGGGGGCGCAAGGAAACACCATATATTTT
TRBV6-5,TRBJ2-3,.,.,CASSRRQNSDTQYF,TGTGCCAGCAGTCGACGACAGAATTCGGATACGCAGTATTTT
TRBV9,TRBJ1-6,.,.,CASSESTVTNSPLHF,TGTGCCAGCAGCGAGTCGACAGTTACAAATTCACCCCTCCACTTT
TRBV27,TRBJ2-2,.,.,CASRRTGLNTGELFF,TGTGCCAGCAGAAGAACGGGACTTAACACCGGGGAGCTGTTTTTT
TRBV18,TRBJ1-1,.,.,CASSRIQGRSTEAFF,TGTGCCAGCTCACGAATTCAGGGAAGGAGCACTGAAGCTTTCTTT
TRBV7-4,TRBJ1-5,few,TRBD1,CASSLYMDWFRTGAKPQHF,TGTGCCAGCAGCTTATATATGGACTGGTTCAGGACAGGGGCTAAGCCCCAGCATTTT
TRBV4-1,TRBJ2-7,once,TRBD1,CASSQNRDSPYEQYF,TGCGCCAGCAGCCAAAATCGGGACAGCCCTTACGAGCAGTACTTC
TRBV7-2,TRBJ2-7,.,TRBD2,CASSRGLASSYEQYF,TGTGCCAGCAGCCGGGGACTAGCGAGCTCCTACGAGCAGTACTTC
TRBV11-1,TRBJ2-2,.,.,CASSAGDYQNTGELFF,TGTGCCAGCAGCGCAGGGGACTACCAGAACACCGGGGAGCTGTTTTTT
TRBV6-5,TRBJ2-1,.,.,CASQTNPTYNEQFF,TGTGCCAGCCAGACTAACCCAACATACAATGAGCAGTTCTTC
TRBV19,TRBJ2-7,.,.,CATTDTYEQYF,TGTGCCACCACGGACACCTACGAGCAGTACTTC
TRBV29-1,TRBJ1-1,.,TRBD1,CSVARPGTDPEAFF,TGCAGCGTGGCGAGGCCCGGGACAGACCCTGAAGCTTTCTTT